The following is a T cell receptor (beta chain) sequence with its context. This clone was counted once. What this receptor recognizes is not known. No qualities accompany the bases; no much larger clone lies one base away. Including cysteine and phenylalanine, the CDR3 has 15 amino acids. The retained sequence is limited to the CDR3, 45 bases, with the frame set at the first base. Per the germline V gene (reference sequence), MNHEY is the CDR1 and SMNVEV is the CDR2. Trimming costs V 2 bases and J 0 bases, and their ends lie 10 bases apart. The immunoSEQ hsTCRB v3.0 assay was used at survey level resolution to sequence the TRB variable region. TRB sequencing targeted a depth of about 40,000-55,000 T-cell genomes per sample. An Illumina MiSeq with a v3 150-cycle kit was used to sequence the pooled TRB libraries. The authors' pipeline ran thus. Repertoire analysis ran in R within a reproducible Nextflow workflow covering QC, data transformation and analysis. LymphoSeq2, an R package for exploring AIRR-Seq data, was used to implement custom analyses. A handful of samples that produced fewer than 5000 total TRB sequences were removed, so approximately 170 HIV repertoires were analyzed. Of the roughly 190 retained HIV repertoires, about 61 were collected before and 120 to 130 after ART initiation. Each repertoire was downsampled to 5000 TRB nucleotide sequences, and summary statistics were averaged across 100 downsampling iterations. The analysis kept only TRB sequences whose CDR3 regions were at least seven amino acids long. A Shannon entropy-derived clonality score and the Gini coefficient were used to measure diversity. In the repertoire networks, any two of the top 5000 CDR3 amino acid sequences were linked whenever the two sequences differed by an edit distance of one. For TRB CDR3 amino acid sequences, GLIPH2 was used to predict antigen specificity groups and MHC restriction. To flag known CMV, EBV, HIV or tissue antigen associations, CDR3 amino acid sequences were matched against VDJdb and McPAS-TCR. Pre-ART, post-ART and control groups were compared with Wilcoxon signed-rank tests and Holm-Bonferroni correction. TCRdb limited this immuneACCESS table to in-frame rearrangements with V and J called. A share of clones is missing; checked studies link under half to unresolved V genes, and the rest is unexplained. That table supplies the V and J calls and clone size; D and trimming were determined from the DNA. In this sample the table shows 15,000 to 20,000 clones, around 88% of which occur a single time. Roughly 14% of the sample lies in the top ten.

To be included, a participant needed at least one PBMC sample from before ART initiation plus at least two post-ART samples. All participants with HIV were treated in the United States of America. Before DNA extraction, cryopreserved samples containing about 0.95-10 million PBMC were thawed and washed. At the time of the earliest PBMC sample, participants with HIV were aged between about 20 and 55 years. Per participant, PBMC samples came from 1-4 timepoints prior to ART initiation and 2-8 timepoints following ART initiation, for a median of 7 samples. For every participant, serial HIV viral load, CD4+ T-cell count, ART history and demographic data were obtained. Using a Qiagen kit on a QIAcube, genomic DNA was extracted from unsorted PBMC, with samples processed in batches of 12. The sample comes from a study of long-term antiretroviral therapy in people with HIV (dated by TCRdb to 2022 to 2024). In terms of the full investigation: Collection of the earliest samples took place about a decade ahead of the 2015 WHO recommendation for immediate ART, at a time when ART was typically delayed until CD4 counts fell. A retrospective serial study tested whether changes in peripheral blood TRB repertoire composition and diversity were associated with ART initiation and durable HIV suppression. The cohort contributed about 200 cryopreserved PBMC samples from 30 adults with confirmed HIV infection, collected serially over a mean of roughly 6 years (range 1-12). Among the approximately 27 participants with HIV, about 11 were female. No cross-contamination during QIAcube processing was shown when test extractions of a monoclonal T-cell line were performed alongside fewer than 35 polyclonal samples. Overall results and qualifications from the work: Expanded TRB clones identified before ART initiation dominated the repertoire across all time points, though the dominance fluctuated and decreased in many PLHIV after ART. Because PBMC availability was limited, only the TCR beta chain was sequenced, with no alpha chain pairing. A significant increase in TRB diversity was found to be associated with ART initiation, although TRB diversity was observed to remain significantly below that of transplant donor controls even after long-term ART. The samples span the years 2004 to 2017, and the ART regimens used at that time may not be as effective as current regimens. Compared with controls, HIV repertoires had narrower CDR3 length ranges, and the network structure pointed to an antigen-experienced repertoire that shifted only slightly toward naive after ART. Because pre-ART samples had limited cell numbers, unsorted PBMC were profiled rather than sorted CD4+ and CD8+ T cells. No data were available on ART adherence, viral resistance or therapy changes, limiting inferences about post-ART repertoire changes.

The sequence was collected from a woman younger than 45 with HIV. The sequence joins TRBV27 to TRBJ1-1, with no D gene named confidently. This sample comprised unsorted PBMCs, obtained 2.3 to 2.4 years before starting antiretroviral therapy. The bases are TGTGCCAGCAGTTTAGAGGGTTTCATGAACACTGAAGCTTTCTTT. Its amino acids are CASSLEGFMNTEAFF.